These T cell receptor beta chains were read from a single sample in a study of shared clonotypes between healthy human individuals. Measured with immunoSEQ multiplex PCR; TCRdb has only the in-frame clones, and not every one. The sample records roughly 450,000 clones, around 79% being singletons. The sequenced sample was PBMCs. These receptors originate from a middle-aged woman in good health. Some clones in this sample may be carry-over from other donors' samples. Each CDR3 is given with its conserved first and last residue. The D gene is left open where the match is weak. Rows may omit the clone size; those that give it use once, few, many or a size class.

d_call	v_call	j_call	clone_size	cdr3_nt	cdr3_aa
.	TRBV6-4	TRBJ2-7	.	TGTGCCAGCAGCCCAGACAGGACGTCCTACGAGCAGTACTTC	CASSPDRTSYEQYF
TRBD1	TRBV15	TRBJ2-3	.	TGTGCCACCATTGACAGGGGGACCACAGATACGCAGTATTTT	CATIDRGTTDTQYF
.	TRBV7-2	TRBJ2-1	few	TGTGCCAGCAGCTTGAAAGAGACTGAGCAGTTCTTC	CASSLKETEQFF
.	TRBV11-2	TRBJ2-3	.	TGTGCCAGCAGCCCAGGGGGAGGGCGGGGAGCTGGGGATACGCAGTATTTT	CASSPGGGRGAGDTQYF
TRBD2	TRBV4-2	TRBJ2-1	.	TGTGCCAGCAGCCGACGACTAGCGGGAAATGAGCAGTTCTTC	CASSRRLAGNEQFF
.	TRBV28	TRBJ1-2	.	TGTGCCAGCAGTCAGGGGTGGGGAGATGGCTACACCTTC	CASSQGWGDGYTF
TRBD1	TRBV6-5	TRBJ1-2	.	TGTGCCAGCAGTCAACGGACAGGGATGTTATATGGCTACACCTTC	CASSQRTGMLYGYTF
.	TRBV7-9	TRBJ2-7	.	TGTGCCAGCAGTGGGGGCACCTACGAGCAGTACTTC	CASSGGTYEQYF
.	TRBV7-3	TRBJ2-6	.	TGTGCCAGCAGCTGTTGGTTACGCTTACAAAGTCGGGCCAACGTCCTGACTTTC	CASSCWLRLQSRANVLTF
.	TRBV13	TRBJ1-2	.	TGTGCCAGCAGCGGCCGGGTGGGGAGGGGGACGGGCTACACCTTC	CASSGRVGRGTGYTF
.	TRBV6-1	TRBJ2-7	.	TGTGCCAGCAGTACTAGGACTCAGCCGTACGAGCAGTACTTC	CASSTRTQPYEQYF
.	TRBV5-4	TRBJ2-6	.	TGTGCCAGCAGCGGTGGGATTGGCGGGGCCAACGTCCTGACTTTC	CASSGGIGGANVLTF
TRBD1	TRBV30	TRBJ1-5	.	TGTGCCTGGTCAACAGGGGGCCGTTTGGGCAATCAGCCCCAGCATTTT	CAWSTGGRLGNQPQHF
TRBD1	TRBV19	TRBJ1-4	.	TGTGCCAGCCTGGGACAGGGCAATTTAGGTGAAAAACTGTTTTTT	CASLGQGNLGEKLFF
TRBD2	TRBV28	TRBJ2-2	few	TGTGCCAGCAGTTTAGCGCTAGCGGACACCGGGGAGCTGTTTTTT	CASSLALADTGELFF
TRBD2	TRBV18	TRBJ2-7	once	TGTGCCAGCTCATCCACACTAGCGGGGAACTCCTACGAGCAGTACTTC	CASSSTLAGNSYEQYF
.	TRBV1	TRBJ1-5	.	TGCACCAGCAGCCAAGCGAAGGCCAGTAGCAATCAGCCCCAGCATTTT	CTSSQAKASSNQPQHF
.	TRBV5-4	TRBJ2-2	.	TGTGCCAGCAGCCCCACCCCGGACACCGGGGAGCTGTTTTTT	CASSPTPDTGELFF
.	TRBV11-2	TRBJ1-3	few	TGTGCCAGCAGCCCCCGCGGGGTAGACACCATATATTTT	CASSPRGVDTIYF
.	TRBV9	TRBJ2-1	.	TGTGCCAGCAGCCCTACCGGGACTTCCTACAATGAGCAGTTCTTC	CASSPTGTSYNEQFF
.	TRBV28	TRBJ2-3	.	TGTGCCAGCAGTTTAGGAGGTCCCACAGATACGCAGTATTTT	CASSLGGPTDTQYF
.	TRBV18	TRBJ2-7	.	TGTGCCAGCTCACCATGGGAGTCGAGGGAGCAGTACTTC	CASSPWESREQYF
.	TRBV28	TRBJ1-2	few	TGTGCCAGCAGCCTGCCATTGGGGGCAGGGAGGTTTCGTGGCTACACCTTC	CASSLPLGAGRFRGYTF
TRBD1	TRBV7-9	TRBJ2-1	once	TGTGCCAGCAGCTTAGCGATAGGGACAGTCAATTCGGGTGAGCAGTTCTTC	CASSLAIGTVNSGEQFF
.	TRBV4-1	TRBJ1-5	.	TGCGCCAGCAGCCAAGACCCGAATCAGCCCCAGCATTTT	CASSQDPNQPQHF
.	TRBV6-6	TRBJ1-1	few	TGTGCCAGCGACGTGGGCACTGAAGCTTTCTTT	CASDVGTEAFF
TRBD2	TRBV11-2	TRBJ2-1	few	TGTGCCAGCAGCTTAGCCTGGCGGGAGAAGGATGAGCAGTTCTTC	CASSLAWREKDEQFF
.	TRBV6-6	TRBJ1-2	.	TGTGCCAGCAGTTACCCGACAGCAAACTATGGCTACACCTTC	CASSYPTANYGYTF
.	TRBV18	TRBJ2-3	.	TGTGCCAGCTCACTCTCTTTCGGGGATGCGCAGTATTTT	CASSLSFGDAQYF
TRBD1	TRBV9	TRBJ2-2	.	TGTGCCAGCAGCCCTCGGACAGGAACGAACACCGGGGAGCTGTTTTTT	CASSPRTGTNTGELFF
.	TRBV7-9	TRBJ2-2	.	TGTGCCAGCACCCCTGTGGGCACCCGAGGTGTCGGGGAGCTGTTTTTT	CASTPVGTRGVGELFF
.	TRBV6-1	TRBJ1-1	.	TGTGCCAGCAGTGTTATTATATCCCGATCCACTGAAGCTTTCTTT	CASSVIISRSTEAFF
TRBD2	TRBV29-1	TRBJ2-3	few	TGCAGCGCATCAACTAGCGGGAACACAGATACGCAGTATTTT	CSASTSGNTDTQYF
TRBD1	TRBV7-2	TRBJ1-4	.	TGTGCCAGCAGCCCCGGGACAGTCGGAGAAAAACTGTTTTTT	CASSPGTVGEKLFF
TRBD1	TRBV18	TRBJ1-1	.	TGTGCCAGCTCACCAACTTCGGACAGGGAGGGATCGGCTTTCTTT	CASSPTSDREGSAFF
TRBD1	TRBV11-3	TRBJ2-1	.	TGTGCCAGCAGCGTCGGGACAGGGGGTGGGAGCTCCTACAATGAGCAGTTCTTC	CASSVGTGGGSSYNEQFF